Listed here are 28 T cell receptor beta chains from one sample, sequenced in a study of human T cells and chemical hapten exposure (dated by TCRdb to the early 2020s). Receptor amplification or capture employed RACE. Sequencing used a NextSeq 500. The public sequencing data were trimmed at Q25 with fastp and processed into clonotypes with MiXCR by TCRdb, which kept only in-frame beta chains. Here each entry gathers all rows of one CDR3 protein and keeps the most common genes and DNA. For this sample the table gives around 76,000 distinct CDR3 sequences, of which roughly 10% were detected only once. The top ten clones comprise roughly 3.6% of the sample. The time point label, read with the paper, signifies: patch test 1, 2 weeks after DPC sensitization. What this sample's treatment or condition label stands for: therapeutic diphenylcyclopropenone sensitization with weekly scalp DPC. The sample here was whole blood, taken in connection with sensitization to the hapten diphenylcyclopropenone (DPC). The receptors stem from a woman in her fifties or sixties with alopecia areata. Some clones in this sample may be carry-over from other donors' samples.

Many counts were recorded for this clonotype. The chain couples TRBV12-3 or TRBV12-4 to TRBJ1-2, with D perhaps matching TRBD1 (6 bases). V was clipped by 5 bases and J by 5 bases, with 15 bases between them. The CDR3 length is 14 residues. The CDR3 is CASSHNRAGYGYTF. CDR3 bases: TGTGCCAGCAGTCATAACAGGGCTGGGTATGGCTACACCTTC.

The sample holds many counts of this clonotype. The gene calls are TRBV20-1 and TRBJ2-2, with a possible D match to TRBD1 (7 bases). The V and J ends lost 2 bases and 5 bases respectively, with 15 bases between them. Germline values: CDR1 DFQATT, CDR2 SNEGSKA (reference sequence). CDR3 size: 15 residues. CDR3 residues: CSARSPGGQTGELFF. The CDR3 DNA reads as TGCAGTGCTAGATCTCCAGGGGGGCAGACCGGGGAGCTGTTTTTT.

This clonotype was picked up many times. The J gene is TRBJ2-1, the V gene TRBV5-1; 11 nucleotides agree with TRBD2. CDR1 and CDR2 (germline): SGHRS, YFSETQ. This CDR3 has 17 amino acids. The trim removed 3 bases at V and 6 bases at J, leaving 11 bases unmatched. CDR3 sequence (DNA): TGCGCCAGCAGCTCTTTAGCGGGGGGGTATTCAAGCAATGAGCAGTTCTTC. Its protein product is CASSSLAGGYSSNEQFF.

The chain recombines TRBV7-3 with TRBJ2-1; maybe TRBD1 (5 bases). This CDR3 is 13 amino acids long. Trimming cost V 3 bases and J 7 bases, with 10 bases left between them. Germline V gene sequence: CDR1 SGHTA, CDR2 FQGTGA. CDR3 region: CASSLGPGNEQFF. As DNA, the CDR3 is TGTGCCAGCAGCTTGGGTCCAGGGAATGAGCAGTTCTTC.

This clonotype was picked up a small number of times. The chain couples TRBV9 to TRBJ2-2, with D possibly TRBD1 on 6 matching bases. CDR1 and CDR2 from the germline V gene are SGDLS and YYNGEE. CDR3 size: 16 residues. The V gene lost 8 bases and the J gene lost 2 bases, with 19 bases spanning the gap. The CDR3 loop is CASNVGDRSNTGELFF. The CDR3 DNA is TGTGCCAGTAACGTCGGTGACAGGTCAAACACCGGGGAGCTGTTTTTT.

This chain joins TRBV18 and TRBJ1-3; 8 nucleotides line up with TRBD1. Trimming cost V 3 bases and J 0 bases; bases outside gene matches: 4. The CDR3 extends over 16 amino acids. CDR1 KGHSH and CDR2 LQKENI come from the germline V gene. This chain's CDR3 is CASSPQGANSGNTIYF. The CDR3 DNA reads as TGTGCCAGCTCACCGCAGGGGGCAAACTCTGGAAACACCATATATTTT.

The J gene is TRBJ2-1, the V gene TRBV12-3 or TRBV12-4, with TRBD1 matching over 9 bases. The CDR3 covers 14 residues. The V and J ends lost 6 bases and 7 bases, in that order; junction bases with no gene match: 7. The CDR3 DNA reads as TGTGCCAGCAGCAAGACAGGGGGGTGGAATGAGCAGTTCTTC. Protein: CASSKTGGWNEQFF.

This clonotype occurred a few times. The J gene is TRBJ2-5, the V gene TRBV6-5, with TRBD2 matching 12 bases. The CDR3 has 16 amino acids. Germline V gene sequence: CDR1 MNHEY, CDR2 SVGAGI. V was clipped by 6 bases and J by 0 bases; unmatched bases: 5. CDR3 nucleotides: TGTGCCAGCAGGCAACTAGCGGGGGGCAACCAAGAGACCCAGTACTTC. Residues: CASRQLAGGNQETQYF.

This clonotype was seen repeatedly, ten times or more. The genes are TRBV7-8 and TRBJ1-2; maybe TRBD1 (6 bases). This CDR3 has 16 amino acids. Between the trimmed V and J ends, which lost 5 bases and 8 bases, there was a span of 24 bases. Germline CDR1 reads SGHVS; CDR2 reads FQNEAQ. The CDR3 loop is CASSIGAGTGYLGYTF. The CDR3 region has the DNA TGTGCCAGCAGCATAGGGGCCGGCACAGGGTATTTAGGCTACACCTTC.

This clonotype was counted between two and nine times. The chain uses TRBV9 and TRBJ2-1; a weak D match, TRBD1 (8 bases). V lost 4 bases and J 8 bases, leaving 19 bases between the germline ends. The CDR3 is made up of 15 amino acids. Germline V CDR1 and CDR2: SGDLS, YYNGEE. The CDR3 region is CASSLADRGGDEQFF. CDR3 nucleotide sequence: TGTGCCAGCAGCCTAGCCGACAGGGGAGGGGATGAGCAGTTCTTC. Full variable domain (missing parts from reference TRBV9 and TRBJ2-1): DSGVTQTPKHLITATGQRVTLRCSPRSGDLSVYWYQQSLDQGLQFLIQYYNGEERAKGNILERFSAQQFPDLHSELNLSSLELGDSALYFCASSLADRGGDEQFFGPGTRLTVL.

The chain uses TRBV27 and TRBJ2-3; TRBD1 aligns across 8 bases. This CDR3 has 14 residues. Germline trimming cut 6 bases from V and 5 bases from J; bases unmatched to any gene: 7. The germline gives CDR1 MNHEY, CDR2 SMNVEV (reference sequence). This CDR3 reads CASRWTGMKDTQYF. In DNA, the CDR3 is TGTGCCAGCAGGTGGACAGGGATGAAAGATACGCAGTATTTT.

The table lists this clonotype with a few counts. V usage is TRBV3-1 and J usage is TRBJ2-7; 15 bases align to TRBD2. The CDR3 runs 17 residues. CDR1 is LGHDT, CDR2 YNNKEL, per germline (reference sequence). The junction had 5 bases not matched to a gene; V was cut back by 5 bases and J by 0 bases. CDR3 in amino acids: CASSLGLAGGRSYEQYF. The CDR3 nucleotides are TGTGCCAGCAGCTTGGGACTAGCGGGGGGCCGCTCCTACGAGCAGTACTTC.

This sequence joins TRBV18 and TRBJ2-3; a possible D gene is TRBD1 (5 bases). The CDR3 covers 13 residues. Trimming pared 0 bases from V and 8 bases from J, leaving 9 bases between. Looked up from germline, CDR1 is KGHSH and CDR2 is LQKENI. The CDR3 bases are TGTGCCAGCTCACCACCCATGGGGCCTACGCAGTATTTT. Its protein is CASSPPMGPTQYF.

This clonotype has more than one count but fewer than ten. This chain uses TRBV14 with TRBJ1-2; D gene ambiguous. CDR1 and CDR2 (germline): SGHDN, FVKESK. The ends were cut back, 6 bases at V and 4 bases at J, with 18 bases in the middle. CDR3 length equals 15 residues. CDR3: CASSIGSANPYGYTF. Here the CDR3 DNA reads TGTGCCAGCAGTATCGGCTCCGCCAATCCCTATGGCTACACCTTC.

This clonotype has a count of ten or more. The V and J genes are TRBV10-2 and TRBJ2-3; D not certain. Germline CDR1 and CDR2: WSHSY and SAAADI. Trimming removed 1 base at V and 5 bases at J, with 13 bases between. The CDR3 has 15 residues. CDR3 sequence: CASSEFYPRRDTQYF. DNA of the CDR3: TGCGCCAGCAGTGAGTTTTACCCCAGACGAGATACGCAGTATTTT.

V and J are TRBV12-3 or TRBV12-4 and TRBJ1-5, with 9 positions matching TRBD1. The length of the CDR3 is 13 residues. V lost 7 bases to trimming and J lost 5 bases; unmatched junction nucleotides: 3. CDR3 sequence: CASTDRGYQPQHF. For the CDR3, the DNA is TGTGCCAGCACAGACAGGGGGTATCAGCCCCAGCATTTT.

This clonotype was counted at least ten times. The J gene is TRBJ1-5, the V gene TRBV20-1; D is unresolved. The CDR3 spans 12 residues. From germline, CDR1 is DFQATT and CDR2 SNEGSKA (reference sequence). Written as DNA, the CDR3 is TGCAGCCTTCAACAACCCAATCAGCCCCAGCATTTT. It is translated as CSLQQPNQPQHF.

The chain is built from TRBV6-2 or TRBV6-3 and TRBJ2-7; 7 bases fit TRBD1. V trimming: 6 bases; J trimming: 2 bases; junction bases outside the gene matches: 10. CDR1 and CDR2 (germline): MNHEY, SVGEGT. This CDR3 is 15 amino acids long. CDR3 sequence reads: CASRILRDSPYEQYF. The CDR3 coding sequence is TGTGCCAGCAGGATTCTCCGGGACAGCCCCTACGAGCAGTACTTC.

This clonotype has at least ten counts. The chain has TRBV7-6 and TRBJ2-7; 7 nucleotides agree with TRBD1. Trimming at V came to 9 bases and at J to 1 base, leaving 6 bases not matched to a gene. Germline CDR1 and CDR2: SGHVS and FNYEAQ. The CDR3 runs 13 residues. The CDR3 DNA reads TGTGCCAGTACGGGACAGACTTCCTACGAGCAGTACTTC. It yields the protein CASTGQTSYEQYF.

The rearrangement joins TRBV14 to TRBJ1-3; 11 nucleotides match TRBD1. The CDR3 length is 17 residues. Looked up from germline, CDR1 is SGHDN and CDR2 is FVKESK. V gave up 3 bases and J gave up 1 base; unmatched junction bases: 5. The CDR3 reads CASSQRTGGFSGNTIYF. As DNA, the CDR3 is TGTGCCAGCAGCCAGAGGACAGGGGGCTTTTCTGGAAACACCATATATTTT.

This CDR3 is CASSLEGLTEAFF. CDR3 in DNA: TGCGCCAGCAGCTTGGAAGGGTTGACTGAAGCTTTCTTT. The chain joins TRBV5-1 to TRBJ1-1; D gene unclear. The V end was cut by 0 bases, the J end by 5 bases, with 8 bases between. The CDR3 covers 13 residues. The germline gives CDR1 SGHRS, CDR2 YFSETQ. Based on the CDR3 plus reference TRBV5-1 and TRBJ1-1, the full variable domain is KAGVTQTPRYLIKTRGQQVTLSCSPISGHRSVSWYQQTPGQGLQFLFEYFSETQRNKGNFPGRFSGRQFSNSRSEMNVSTLELGDSALYLCASSLEGLTEAFFGQGTRLTVV.

This chain's CDR3 is CASSQDFGVAYGYTF. CDR3 DNA: TGCGCCAGCAGCCAAGATTTTGGGGTTGCCTATGGCTACACCTTC. The V and J genes are TRBV4-1 and TRBJ1-2; D remains unclear. Deletions cut 0 bases from V and 4 bases from J, with 12 bases between. In germline, CDR1 is MGHRA, CDR2 YSYEKL. The CDR3 is made up of 15 amino acids.

V gene TRBV5-8 combines with J gene TRBJ2-7; the D gene could be TRBD1 or TRBD2 (5 bases each). This CDR3 is 15 amino acids long. V lost 0 bases to trimming and J lost 4 bases, with 14 bases between them. Germline CDR1 reads SGHTS; CDR2 reads YDEGEE. The DNA for the CDR3 is TGTGCCAGCAGCTTGGGAGGGACCGCCGTTTACGAGCAGTACTTC. Amino acids: CASSLGGTAVYEQYF.

This clonotype was seen more than once but under ten times. The CDR3 sequence: CSVGAHRTDTQYF. As DNA, the CDR3 is TGCAGCGTTGGAGCTCACCGCACAGATACGCAGTATTTT. The chain couples TRBV29-1 to TRBJ2-3; D uncertain. Germline lookup yields CDR1 SQVTM and CDR2 ANQGSEA. V gave up 4 bases and J gave up 1 base, with 9 bases separating them. This CDR3 has 13 amino acids.

This clonotype has more than one count but fewer than ten. The V gene is TRBV3-1, the J gene TRBJ1-3, with TRBD1 matching over 7 bases. The CDR3 loop spans 14 amino acids. The ends lost 4 bases at V and 2 bases at J; junction bases unmatched: 2. Germline V gene lookup returns CDR1 LGHDT and CDR2 YNNKEL (reference sequence). CDR3: CASSRDSPGNTIYF. The CDR3 region has the DNA TGTGCCAGCAGCCGGGACAGCCCTGGAAACACCATATATTTT.

There are a few counts of this clonotype. The chain recombines TRBV20-1 with TRBJ2-5, with D uncertain. The CDR3 has 12 amino acids. The V gene's germline CDR1 is DFQATT and CDR2 SNEGSKA (reference sequence). Trimming took off 5 bases at V and 5 bases at J, with 12 bases between the two ends. This CDR3 reads CSALRSGETQYF. The CDR3 bases are TGCAGTGCTTTAAGGTCGGGCGAGACCCAGTACTTC.

The chain links TRBV7-9 to TRBJ1-1; D is uncertain. Trimming pared 0 bases from V and 0 bases from J, leaving 5 bases between. This CDR3 has 14 residues. Germline V CDR1 and CDR2: SEHNR, FQNEAQ (reference sequence). CDR3 amino acids: CASSLAQMNTEAFF. The CDR3 region has the DNA TGTGCCAGCAGCTTAGCGCAAATGAACACTGAAGCTTTCTTT.

At least ten counts were recorded for this clonotype. The rearrangement joins TRBV20-1 to TRBJ2-3; 11 nucleotides agree with TRBD2. The junction had 11 bases not matched to a gene; V was cut back by 5 bases and J by 4 bases. The length of the CDR3 is 16 residues. CDR1 and CDR2 from the germline V gene are DFQATT and SNEGSKA (reference sequence). The CDR3 reads CSASPAGTSGSDTQYF. Here the CDR3 DNA reads TGCAGTGCTTCGCCCGCCGGGACTAGCGGCTCAGATACGCAGTATTTT.